Shown below are 6 T cell receptor beta chains from a single sample sequenced in a study of Tregs in tolerant kidney transplant recipients. The data were produced by immunoSEQ multiplex PCR, yet TCRdb's version contains in-frame clones alone and is incomplete. The sample table sets out 25,000 to 35,000 clones. This specimen consisted of CD8+ T cells from blood, obtained before the transplant. Receptors were obtained from a human donor who received a combined kidney and bone marrow transplant.

Points on this clone: The observed sequence ends 3 residues before the CDR3 terminus, with the missing tail filled in from the germline J gene. The gene calls are TRBV29-1 and TRBJ2-3, with D possibly TRBD1 on 6 matching bases. The V gene's germline CDR1 is SQVTM and CDR2 ANQGSEA. Trimming stripped 8 bases from V and 5 bases from J, with 26 bases between. This CDR3 has 16 amino acids. The CDR3 bases that were read are TGCAGCTCCCAAGGGGGTAAGCGGAACGTAGGAGATACG. It is translated as CSSQGGKRNVGDT. The complete CDR3 reads CSSQGGKRNVGDTQYF.

In the case of this clone: The CDR3 end falls 3 residues outside the read, so it is completed with the germline J gene. The chain couples TRBV5-1 to TRBJ1-2; TRBD1 agrees at 12 bases. In germline, CDR1 is SGHRS, CDR2 YFSETQ. The CDR3 consists of 18 residues. Trimming removed 4 bases from V and 4 bases from J; junction bases left unmatched: 14. This chain's CDR3 is CASSPGTGGAGPFYGYTF. The part of the CDR3 DNA that was read is TGCGCCAGCAGCCCCGGGACAGGGGGCGCTGGGCCCTTCTATGGC.

On this clone itself: The read stops 3 residues short of the end of the CDR3; the missing end is completed from the germline J gene. The rearrangement uses TRBV7-6 and TRBJ2-1; 8 bases are shared with TRBD2. The CDR3 is made up of 17 amino acids. Unmatched junction bases numbered 12, after V lost 5 bases and J lost 3 bases. Germline loops: CDR1 SGHVS, CDR2 FNYEAQ. Incomplete CDR3 DNA: TGTGCCAGCAGCGCGCCGGGGGGGATTGGCCTCTACAATGAG. Its translation: CASSAPGGIGLYNE. The whole CDR3 reads CASSAPGGIGLYNEQFF.

For this clone: The CDR3 goes on 3 residues after the read ends, and that part is filled in from the germline J gene. V usage is TRBV13 and J usage is TRBJ2-1; 7 positions match TRBD2. From germline, CDR1 is PRHDT and CDR2 FYEKMQ (reference sequence). CDR3 length: 16 amino acids. The J segment lost 7 bases and the V segment lost 2 bases, leaving 11 bases of the junction unmatched. The CDR3 protein is CASSLPGGRILNEQFF. The part of the CDR3 DNA that was read is TGTGCCAGCAGCTTACCGGGGGGACGTATCCTTAATGAG.

A remark on this clone: The read halts 3 residues ahead of the CDR3 end, with the missing end drawn from the germline J gene. The chain couples TRBV20-1 to TRBJ1-1; a weak D match, TRBD1 (6 bases). The CDR3 runs 13 residues. Germline V gene sequence: CDR1 DFQATT, CDR2 SNEGSKA (reference sequence). Trimming took 6 bases from V and 1 from J, leaving 12 bases between them. The CDR3 bases that were read are TGCAGTGCCAGGACAGTTTGGAACACTGAA. It yields the protein CSARTVWNTE. The full-length CDR3 reads as CSARTVWNTEAFF.

CDR3 bases read: TGTGCCAGCAGCTTAGGGACAGAGCTCTACGAG. Translated, it gives CASSLGTELYE. The whole CDR3 sequence is CASSLGTELYEQYF. This chain uses TRBV7-8 with TRBJ2-7, with a weak D call TRBD1 (6 bases). The sequenced fragment ends 3 residues before the CDR3 boundary, so the rest is inferred from the germline J gene. Trimming left V 1 base short and J 3 bases short, with 10 bases between. CDR1 and CDR2 from the germline V gene are SGHVS and FQNEAQ. The CDR3 spans 14 residues.